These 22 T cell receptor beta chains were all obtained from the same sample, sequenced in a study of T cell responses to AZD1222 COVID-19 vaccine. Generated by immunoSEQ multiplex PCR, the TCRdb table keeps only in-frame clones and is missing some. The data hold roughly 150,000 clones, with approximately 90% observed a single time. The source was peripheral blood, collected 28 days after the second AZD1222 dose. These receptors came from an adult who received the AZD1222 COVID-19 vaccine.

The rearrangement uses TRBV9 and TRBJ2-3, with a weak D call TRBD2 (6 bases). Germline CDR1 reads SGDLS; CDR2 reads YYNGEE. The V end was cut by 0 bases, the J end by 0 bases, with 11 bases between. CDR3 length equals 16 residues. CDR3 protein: CASSVETGTSTDTQYF. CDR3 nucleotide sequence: TGTGCCAGCAGCGTAGAGACCGGGACTAGCACAGATACGCAGTATTTT. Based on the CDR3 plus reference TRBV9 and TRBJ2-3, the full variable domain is DSGVTQTPKHLITATGQRVTLRCSPRSGDLSVYWYQQSLDQGLQFLIQYYNGEERAKGNILERFSAQQFPDLHSELNLSSLELGDSALYFCASSVETGTSTDTQYFGPGTRLTVL.

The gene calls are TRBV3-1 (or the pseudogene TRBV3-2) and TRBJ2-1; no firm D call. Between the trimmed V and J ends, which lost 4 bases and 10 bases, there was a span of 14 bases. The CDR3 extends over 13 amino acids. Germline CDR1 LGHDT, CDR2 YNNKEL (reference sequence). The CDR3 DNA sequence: TGTGCCAGCAGCCTAGACCCTCTGGAGGAGCAGTTCTTC. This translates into CASSLDPLEEQFF.

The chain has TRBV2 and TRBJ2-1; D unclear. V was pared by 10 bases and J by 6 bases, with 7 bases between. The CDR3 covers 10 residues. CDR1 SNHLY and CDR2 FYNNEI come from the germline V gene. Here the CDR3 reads CAINPNEQFF. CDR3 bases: TGTGCCATAAACCCCAATGAGCAGTTCTTC.

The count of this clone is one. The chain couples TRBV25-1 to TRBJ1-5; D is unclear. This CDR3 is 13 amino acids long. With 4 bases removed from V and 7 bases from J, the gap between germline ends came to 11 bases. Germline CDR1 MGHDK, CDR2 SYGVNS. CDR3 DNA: TGTGCCAGCAGTGCCCGGGAAACCCAGCCCCAGCATTTT. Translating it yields CASSARETQPQHF. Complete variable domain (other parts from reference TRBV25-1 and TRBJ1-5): EADIYQTPRYLVIGTGKKITLECSQTMGHDKMYWYQQDPGMELHLIHYSYGVNSTEKGDLSSESTVSRIRTEHFPLTLESARPSHTSQYLCASSARETQPQHFGDGTRLSIL.

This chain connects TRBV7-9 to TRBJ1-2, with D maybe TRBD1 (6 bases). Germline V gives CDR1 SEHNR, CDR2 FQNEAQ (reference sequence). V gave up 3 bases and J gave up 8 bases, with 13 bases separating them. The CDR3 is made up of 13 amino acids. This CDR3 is CASSLRQAGGYTF. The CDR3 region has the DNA TGTGCCAGCAGCTTGCGACAGGCCGGCGGCTACACCTTC. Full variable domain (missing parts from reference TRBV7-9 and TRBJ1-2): DTGVSQNPRHKITKRGQNVTFRCDPISEHNRLYWYRQTLGQGPEFLTYFQNEAQLEKSRLLSDRFSAERPKGSFSTLEIQRTEQGDSAMYLCASSLRQAGGYTFGSGTRLTVV.

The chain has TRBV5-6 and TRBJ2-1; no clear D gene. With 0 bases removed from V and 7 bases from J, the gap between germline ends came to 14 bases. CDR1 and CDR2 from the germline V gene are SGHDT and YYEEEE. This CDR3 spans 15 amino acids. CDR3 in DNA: TGTGCCAGCAGCTTGGCGAAGTTGGGCCTAAATGAGCAGTTCTTC. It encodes CASSLAKLGLNEQFF.

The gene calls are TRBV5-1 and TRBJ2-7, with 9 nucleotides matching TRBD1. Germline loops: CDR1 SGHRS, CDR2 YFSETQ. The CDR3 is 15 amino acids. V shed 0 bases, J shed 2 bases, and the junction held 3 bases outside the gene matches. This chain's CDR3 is CASSLDRGPTYEQYF. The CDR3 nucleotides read TGCGCCAGCAGCTTGGACAGGGGGCCTACCTACGAGCAGTACTTC.

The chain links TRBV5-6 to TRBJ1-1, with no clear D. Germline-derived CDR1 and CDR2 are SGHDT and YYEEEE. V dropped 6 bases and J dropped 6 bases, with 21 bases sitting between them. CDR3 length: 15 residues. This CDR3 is CASTKQIWVEPEAFF. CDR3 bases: TGTGCCAGCACCAAACAAATCTGGGTTGAGCCTGAAGCTTTCTTT.

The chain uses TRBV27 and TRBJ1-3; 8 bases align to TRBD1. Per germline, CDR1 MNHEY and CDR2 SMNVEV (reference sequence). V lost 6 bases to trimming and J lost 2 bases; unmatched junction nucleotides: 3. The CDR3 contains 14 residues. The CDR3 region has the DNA TGTGCCAGCAGCGCACAGGGGGCTGGAAACACCATATATTTT. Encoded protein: CASSAQGAGNTIYF.

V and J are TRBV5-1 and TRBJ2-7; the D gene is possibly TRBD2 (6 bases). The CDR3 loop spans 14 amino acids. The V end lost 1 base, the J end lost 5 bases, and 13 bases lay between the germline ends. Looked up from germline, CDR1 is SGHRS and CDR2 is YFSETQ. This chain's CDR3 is CASSLSGGEDEQYF. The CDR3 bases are TGCGCCAGCAGCTTGTCCGGAGGGGAAGACGAGCAGTACTTC.

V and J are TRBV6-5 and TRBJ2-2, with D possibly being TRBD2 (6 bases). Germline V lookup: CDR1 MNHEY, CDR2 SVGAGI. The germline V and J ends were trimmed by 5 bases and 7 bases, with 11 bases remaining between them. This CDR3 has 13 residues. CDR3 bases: TGTGCCAGCAGTCCCCTGGGGGGCGGGGAGCTGTTTTTT. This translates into CASSPLGGGELFF.

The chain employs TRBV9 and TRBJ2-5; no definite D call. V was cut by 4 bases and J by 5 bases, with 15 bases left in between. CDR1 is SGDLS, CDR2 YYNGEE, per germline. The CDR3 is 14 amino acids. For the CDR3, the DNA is TGTGCCAGCAGCAGGTCACGTGGCGAGGAGACCCAGTACTTC. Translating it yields CASSRSRGEETQYF.

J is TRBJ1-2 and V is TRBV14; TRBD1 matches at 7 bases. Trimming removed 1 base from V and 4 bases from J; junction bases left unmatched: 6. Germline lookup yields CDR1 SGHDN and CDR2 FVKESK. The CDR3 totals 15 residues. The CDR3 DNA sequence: TGTGCCAGCAGCCAAGGGACAGGCGGCGGCTATGGCTACACCTTC. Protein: CASSQGTGGGYGYTF.

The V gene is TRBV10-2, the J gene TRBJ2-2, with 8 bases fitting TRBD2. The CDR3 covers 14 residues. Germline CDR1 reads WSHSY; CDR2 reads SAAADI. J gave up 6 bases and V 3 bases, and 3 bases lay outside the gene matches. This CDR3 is CASSDAGRAGELFF. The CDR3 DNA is TGCGCCAGCAGTGACGCCGGGAGGGCCGGGGAGCTGTTTTTT.

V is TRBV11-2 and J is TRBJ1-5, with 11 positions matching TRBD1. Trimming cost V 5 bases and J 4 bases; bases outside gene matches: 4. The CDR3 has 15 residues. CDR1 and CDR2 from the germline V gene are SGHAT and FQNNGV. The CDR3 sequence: CASSVRDRGNQPQHF. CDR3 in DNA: TGTGCCAGCAGCGTCCGGGACAGGGGGAATCAGCCCCAGCATTTT.

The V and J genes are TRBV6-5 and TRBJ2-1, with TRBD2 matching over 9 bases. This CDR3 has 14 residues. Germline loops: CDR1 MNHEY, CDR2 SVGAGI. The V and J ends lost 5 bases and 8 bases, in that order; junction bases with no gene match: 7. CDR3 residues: CASSPTSGRHEQFF. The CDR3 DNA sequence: TGTGCCAGCAGTCCGACTAGCGGTAGACATGAGCAGTTCTTC.

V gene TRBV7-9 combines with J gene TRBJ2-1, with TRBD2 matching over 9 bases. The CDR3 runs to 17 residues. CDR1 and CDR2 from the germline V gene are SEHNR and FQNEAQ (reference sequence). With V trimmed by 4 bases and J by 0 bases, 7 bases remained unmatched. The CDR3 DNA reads TGTGCCAGCAGCTCCCTATGGCGGGGGGGCTCCTACAATGAGCAGTTCTTC. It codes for CASSSLWRGGSYNEQFF.

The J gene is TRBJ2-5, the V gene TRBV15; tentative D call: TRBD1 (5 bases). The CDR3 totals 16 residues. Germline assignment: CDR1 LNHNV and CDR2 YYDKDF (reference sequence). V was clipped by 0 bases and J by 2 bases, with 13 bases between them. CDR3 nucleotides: TGTGCCACCAGCAGAGATATGACAGCCAGACAAGAGACCCAGTACTTC. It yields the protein CATSRDMTARQETQYF. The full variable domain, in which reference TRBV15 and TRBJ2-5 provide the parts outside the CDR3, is DAMVIQNPRYQVTQFGKPVTLSCSQTLNHNVMYWYQQKSSQAPKLLFHYYDKDFNNEADTPDNFQSRRPNTSFCFLDIRSPGLGDTAMYLCATSRDMTARQETQYFGPGTRLLVL.

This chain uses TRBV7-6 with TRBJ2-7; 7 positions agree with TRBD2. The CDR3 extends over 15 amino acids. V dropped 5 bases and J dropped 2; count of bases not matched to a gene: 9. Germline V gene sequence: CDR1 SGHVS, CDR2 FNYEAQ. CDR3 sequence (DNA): TGTGCCAGCAGCCCCCAGAGCGGGGCGACCTACGAGCAGTACTTC. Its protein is CASSPQSGATYEQYF.

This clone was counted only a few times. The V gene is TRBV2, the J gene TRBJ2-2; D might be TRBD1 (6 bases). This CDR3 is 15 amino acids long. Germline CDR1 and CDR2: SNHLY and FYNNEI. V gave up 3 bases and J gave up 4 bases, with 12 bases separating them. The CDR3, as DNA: TGTGCCAGCAGTGAGCAGGGGTTGAGCACCGGGGAGCTGTTTTTT. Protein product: CASSEQGLSTGELFF. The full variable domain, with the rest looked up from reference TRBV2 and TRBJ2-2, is EPEVTQTPSHQVTQMGQEVILRCVPISNHLYFYWYRQILGQKVEFLVSFYNNEISEKSEIFDDQFSVERPDGSNFTLKIRSTKLEDSAMYFCASSEQGLSTGELFFGEGSRLTVL.

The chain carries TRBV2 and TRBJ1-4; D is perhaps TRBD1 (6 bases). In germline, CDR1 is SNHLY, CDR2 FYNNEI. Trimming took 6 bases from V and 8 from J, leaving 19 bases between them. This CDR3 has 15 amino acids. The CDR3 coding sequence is TGTGCCAGCAGCAGGGGTCCTCCTCCCAAGGAAAAACTGTTTTTT. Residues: CASSRGPPPKEKLFF.

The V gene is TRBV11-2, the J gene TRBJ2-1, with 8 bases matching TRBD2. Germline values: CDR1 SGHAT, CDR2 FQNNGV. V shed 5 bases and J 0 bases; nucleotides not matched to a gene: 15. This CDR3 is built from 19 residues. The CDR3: CASSPYPMREAYSYNEQFF. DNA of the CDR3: TGTGCCAGCAGCCCCTATCCAATGCGGGAGGCCTACTCCTACAATGAGCAGTTCTTC.